At least ten counts were recorded for the clone carrying this T cell receptor beta chain. The data stem from a study of blood T cell repertoires in COVID-19. As for the study in general: COVID-19 samples, acute and convalescent, were from the United States, Italy and Spain. Sources were T cells, B-cell-depleted T cells, or PBMCs; the material itself was cDNA or gDNA.

The repertoire was sequenced with immunoSEQ multiplex PCR; TCRdb's copy has only in-frame clones and lacks some. The repertoire holds 80,000 or so clones, with about four fifths as singletons. This CDR3 spans 18 amino acids. Germline CDR1 SNHLY, CDR2 FYNNEI. With 0 bases removed from V and 4 bases from J, the gap between germline ends came to 21 bases. The TCR was taken from a human donor in a cohort sampled during active COVID-19. J is TRBJ1-2 and V is TRBV2; tentatively, D is TRBD1 (6 bases). Sequenced sample: peripheral blood. The CDR3 here is CASSEALRYRVEGYGYTF. For the CDR3, the DNA is TGTGCCAGCAGTGAAGCGCTACGCTACAGGGTGGAAGGCTATGGCTACACCTTC.